What follows are 21 T cell receptor beta chains derived from one specimen sequenced in a study of blood T cell repertoires in COVID-19. Some clones are missing from TCRdb's copy, which holds only in-frame ones; the method was immunoSEQ multiplex PCR. Seen here are about 190,000 clones, approximately 86% observed once, and the top ten hold approximately 7%. Source material: peripheral blood. The receptors were gathered from a man at least 80 years old with COVID-19, enrolled during active disease.

V is TRBV4-1 and J is TRBJ2-3; unclear D gene. Germline V lookup: CDR1 MGHRA, CDR2 YSYEKL. The CDR3 covers 13 residues. Deletions cut 3 bases from V and 2 bases from J, with 6 bases between. The CDR3 loop is CASSHFSTDTQYF. The CDR3 DNA reads TGCGCCAGCAGCCACTTCTCCACAGATACGCAGTATTTT.

This chain links TRBV7-9 with TRBJ1-4; 10 bases agree with TRBD1. CDR1 and CDR2 (germline): SEHNR, FQNEAQ (reference sequence). The CDR3 extends over 15 amino acids. J was trimmed by 5 bases and V by 3 bases; bases with no gene match: 3. The CDR3: CASSLGQGRNEKLFF. The CDR3 DNA follows: TGTGCCAGCAGCTTGGGACAGGGGAGAAATGAAAAACTGTTTTTT.

V usage is TRBV9 and J usage is TRBJ1-2; D is possibly TRBD1 (6 bases). CDR1 is SGDLS and CDR2 is YYNGEE in the germline V gene. This CDR3 is built from 17 residues. Deletions cut 0 bases from V and 4 bases from J, with 19 bases between. In nucleotides, the CDR3 is TGTGCCAGCAGCGTAGATACGAGACAGGCTTTGGGCTATGGCTACACCTTC. As protein: CASSVDTRQALGYGYTF.

Details on this clone: Relative to the germline gene, one junction end is altered; a read error may explain this. The chain couples TRBV14 to TRBJ1-1; maybe TRBD1 (5 bases). This CDR3 contains 15 residues. Germline CDR1 SGHDN, CDR2 FVKESK. The CDR3 sequence is CASSQSRTQVTGAFF. The CDR3 DNA sequence: TGTGCCAGCAGCCAATCTAGGACACAGGTCACTGGAGCTTTCTTT.

The rearrangement links TRBV14 to TRBJ2-3; D remains ambiguous. The CDR3 is made up of 13 amino acids. Trimming took off 0 bases at V and 3 bases at J, with 4 bases between the two ends. Germline V gene sequence: CDR1 SGHDN, CDR2 FVKESK. The CDR3 reads CASSQDRTDTQYF. In DNA form, the CDR3 reads TGTGCCAGCAGCCAAGATCGGACAGATACGCAGTATTTT.

The rearrangement links TRBV25-1 to TRBJ1-4; D gene ambiguous. The CDR3 sequence is 15 residues long. V was pared by 4 bases and J by 8 bases, with 17 bases between. Germline values: CDR1 MGHDK, CDR2 SYGVNS. The CDR3 DNA follows: TGTGCCAGCAGTGTGGCGGGAGGGTGGATCGAAAAACTGTTTTTT. As protein: CASSVAGGWIEKLFF.

The chain links TRBV4-3 to TRBJ1-1; D is possibly TRBD1 (5 bases). V was shortened by 0 bases and J by 2 bases, with 10 bases between the two germline ends. The CDR3 has 15 amino acids. Looked up from germline, CDR1 is LGHNA and CDR2 is YSLEER. Here the CDR3 DNA reads TGCGCCAGCAGCCAAGATCCAGGGATTAACACTGAAGCTTTCTTT. Translation: CASSQDPGINTEAFF.

The sample holds one count of this clone. This chain uses TRBV7-2 with TRBJ2-3, with TRBD1 matching over 8 bases. Trimming at V came to 5 bases and at J to 5 bases, leaving 12 bases not matched to a gene. Germline V gene lookup returns CDR1 SGHTA and CDR2 FQGNSA. The CDR3 sequence is 16 residues long. The CDR3 DNA reads as TGTGCCAGCAGCCATACACAGGGGGTCGTGGGAGATACGCAGTATTTT. This sequence encodes CASSHTQGVVGDTQYF.

The chain carries TRBV7-9 and TRBJ2-7, with TRBD2 as a possible D gene (6 bases). V lost 2 bases, J lost 6 bases, and 8 bases lay in between. CDR1 SEHNR and CDR2 FQNEAQ come from the germline V gene (reference sequence). The CDR3 is made up of 12 amino acids. The CDR3 coding sequence is TGTGCCAGCAGCTTATTCGGGGGCGAGCAGTACTTC. This codes for CASSLFGGEQYF.

Written as DNA, the CDR3 is TGTGCCAGCTCAGCGGACAAGACCTACGAGCAGTACTTC. Protein: CASSADKTYEQYF. The chain employs TRBV18 and TRBJ2-7; possibly TRBD1 for D (5 bases). This CDR3 is built from 13 residues. Germline lookup yields CDR1 KGHSH and CDR2 LQKENI. The V end lost 5 bases, the J end lost 2 bases, and 10 bases lay between the germline ends.

This chain uses TRBV27 with TRBJ1-4; D is perhaps TRBD1 (5 bases). Trimming left V 6 bases short and J 8 bases short, with 13 bases between. The CDR3 is made up of 13 amino acids. CDR1 is MNHEY, CDR2 SMNVEV, per germline (reference sequence). The CDR3 protein is CASSQTGGEKLFF. CDR3 DNA: TGTGCCAGCAGCCAAACAGGTGGAGAAAAACTGTTTTTT.

The CDR3 spells CASSRGTLTGELFF. As DNA, the CDR3 is TGTGCCAGCAGCCGGGGGACACTCACCGGGGAGCTGTTTTTT. The chain carries TRBV14 and TRBJ2-2; weak D call: TRBD1 (6 bases). CDR1 SGHDN and CDR2 FVKESK come from the germline V gene. V gave up 4 bases and J gave up 4 bases, with 10 bases separating them. The CDR3 has 14 residues.

The genes are TRBV9 and TRBJ1-3; TRBD1 aligns across 7 bases. Germline CDR1 and CDR2: SGDLS and YYNGEE. This CDR3 has 17 residues. The V gene end was trimmed by 4 bases and the J gene end by 4 bases; junction bases not matched to a gene: 14. In DNA form, the CDR3 reads TGTGCCAGCAGCTTGGGGGGACAGTCCCAAGAGGGAAACACCATATATTTT. Translating it yields CASSLGGQSQEGNTIYF.

The J gene is TRBJ2-7, the V gene TRBV18; TRBD1 matches 7 bases. After removal of 6 bases from V and 3 bases from J, the junction contained 5 bases not matched to a gene. CDR1 is KGHSH, CDR2 LQKENI, per germline. The CDR3 is 13 residues long. The CDR3 region has the DNA TGTGCCAGCTCCGGGACAGTACTCTACGAGCAGTACTTC. As protein: CASSGTVLYEQYF.

This clone was found once. This chain joins TRBV19 and TRBJ1-5; a weak D match, TRBD1 (6 bases). This CDR3 comprises 16 residues. Per germline, CDR1 LNHDA and CDR2 SQIVND (reference sequence). V lost 5 bases to trimming and J lost 0 bases, with 14 bases between them. The CDR3 DNA is TGTGCCAGTAGTCCCCGGACAGCCTATAGCAATCAGCCCCAGCATTTT. Amino acids: CASSPRTAYSNQPQHF.

This clone showed up just a few times. The rearrangement uses TRBV5-6 and TRBJ1-1; 11 nucleotides match TRBD1. V lost 4 bases and J lost 9; bases outside the gene matches: 5. Germline V gives CDR1 SGHDT, CDR2 YYEEEE. This CDR3 comprises 13 residues. This chain's CDR3 is CASSPWTGGQAFF. CDR3 DNA sequence: TGTGCCAGCAGCCCATGGACAGGGGGCCAAGCTTTCTTT.

This sequence joins TRBV6-2 or TRBV6-3 and TRBJ1-5, with D unclear. This CDR3 is 15 amino acids long. V lost 0 bases and J lost 4, with 10 bases in between. Germline lookup yields CDR1 MNHEY and CDR2 SVGEGT. As DNA, the CDR3 is TGTGCCAGCAGTTACTCATCCGGGTCTAATCAGCCCCAGCATTTT. Translated: CASSYSSGSNQPQHF.

The rearrangement uses TRBV5-4 and TRBJ2-3, with 9 nucleotides matching TRBD1. The J segment lost 2 bases and the V segment lost 5 bases, leaving 9 bases of the junction unmatched. This CDR3 contains 16 residues. Germline V CDR1 and CDR2: SGHNT, YYREEE (reference sequence). The CDR3 spells CASRLGQGTLTDTQYF. The CDR3 DNA reads as TGTGCCAGCAGACTCGGACAGGGGACCCTCACAGATACGCAGTATTTT.

The genes are TRBV6-5 and TRBJ1-2; TRBD1 matches 9 bases. Trimming cost V 2 bases and J 4 bases; bases outside gene matches: 8. Germline-derived CDR1 and CDR2 are MNHEY and SVGAGI. The CDR3 length is 16 residues. As DNA, the CDR3 is TGTGCCAGCAGTTACACCACAGGGGGCAGCGGCTATGGCTACACCTTC. Its translation: CASSYTTGGSGYGYTF.

The gene calls are TRBV5-4 and TRBJ1-3; a weak D match, TRBD1 (5 bases). This CDR3 comprises 15 residues. The ends were cut back, 0 bases at V and 7 bases at J, with 14 bases in the middle. The germline V gene encodes CDR1 SGHNT and CDR2 YYREEE (reference sequence). CDR3 residues: CASSLGQRAGNTIYF. The CDR3 DNA reads as TGTGCCAGCAGCTTGGGACAGCGGGCGGGGAACACCATATATTTT. Full variable domain (missing parts from reference TRBV5-4 and TRBJ1-3): ETGVTQSPTHLIKTRGQQVTLRCSSQSGHNTVSWYQQALGQGPQFIFQYYREEENGRGNFPPRFSGLQFPNYSSELNVNALELDDSALYLCASSLGQRAGNTIYFGEGSWLTVV.

The chain is built from TRBV3-1 (or the pseudogene TRBV3-2) and TRBJ1-4, with unresolved D. Trimming removed 2 bases at V and 13 bases at J, with 14 bases between. This CDR3 is built from 13 residues. The germline CDR1 and CDR2 sequences are LGHDT and YNNKEL (reference sequence). CDR3 region: CASSQPGNEGLFF. Written as DNA, the CDR3 is TGTGCCAGCAGCCAACCTGGGAATGAGGGACTGTTTTTT.